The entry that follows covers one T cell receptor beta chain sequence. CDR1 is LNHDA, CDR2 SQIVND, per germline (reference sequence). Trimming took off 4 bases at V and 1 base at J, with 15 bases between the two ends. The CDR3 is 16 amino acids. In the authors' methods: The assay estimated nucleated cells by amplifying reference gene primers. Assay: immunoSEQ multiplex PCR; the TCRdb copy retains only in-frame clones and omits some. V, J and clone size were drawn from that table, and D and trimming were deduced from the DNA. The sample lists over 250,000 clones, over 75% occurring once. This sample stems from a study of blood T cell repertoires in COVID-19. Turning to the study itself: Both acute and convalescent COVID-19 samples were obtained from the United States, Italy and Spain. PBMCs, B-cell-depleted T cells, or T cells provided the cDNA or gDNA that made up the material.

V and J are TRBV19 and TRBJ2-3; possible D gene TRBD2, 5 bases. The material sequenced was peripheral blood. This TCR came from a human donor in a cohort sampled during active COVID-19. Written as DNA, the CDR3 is TGTGCCAGTAGTAGCTCGGGGTTTCAACGCACAGATACGCAGTATTTT. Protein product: CASSSSGFQRTDTQYF.